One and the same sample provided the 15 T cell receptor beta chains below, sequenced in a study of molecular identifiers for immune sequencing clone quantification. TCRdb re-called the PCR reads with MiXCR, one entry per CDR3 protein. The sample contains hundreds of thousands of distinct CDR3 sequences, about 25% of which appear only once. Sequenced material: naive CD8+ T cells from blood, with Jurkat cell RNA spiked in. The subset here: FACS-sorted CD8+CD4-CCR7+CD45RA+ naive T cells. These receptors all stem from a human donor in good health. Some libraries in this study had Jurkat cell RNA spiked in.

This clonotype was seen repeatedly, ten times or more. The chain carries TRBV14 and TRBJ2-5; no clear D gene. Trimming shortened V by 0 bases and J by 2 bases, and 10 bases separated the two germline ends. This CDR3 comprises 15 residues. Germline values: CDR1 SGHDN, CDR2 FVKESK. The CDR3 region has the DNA TGTGCCAGCAGCCAAGACGGGTCGGGTCAAGAGACCCAGTACTTC. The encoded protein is CASSQDGSGQETQYF.

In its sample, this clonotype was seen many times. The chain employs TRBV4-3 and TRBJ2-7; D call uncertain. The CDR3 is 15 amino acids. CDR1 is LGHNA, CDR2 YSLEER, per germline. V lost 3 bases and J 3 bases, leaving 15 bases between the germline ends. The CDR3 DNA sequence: TGCGCCAGCAGCCAGTTTGTGGTAACCAGCTACGAGCAGTACTTC. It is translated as CASSQFVVTSYEQYF.

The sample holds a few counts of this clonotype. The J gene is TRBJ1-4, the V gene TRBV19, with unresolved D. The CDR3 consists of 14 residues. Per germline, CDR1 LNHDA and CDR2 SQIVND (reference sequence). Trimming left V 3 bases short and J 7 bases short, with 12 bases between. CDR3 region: CASSMYGGGEKLFF. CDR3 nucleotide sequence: TGTGCCAGTAGTATGTATGGTGGTGGTGAAAAACTGTTTTTT.

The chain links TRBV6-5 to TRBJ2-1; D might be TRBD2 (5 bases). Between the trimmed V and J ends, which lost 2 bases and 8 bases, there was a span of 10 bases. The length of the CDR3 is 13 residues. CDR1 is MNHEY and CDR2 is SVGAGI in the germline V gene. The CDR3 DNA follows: TGTGCCAGCAGTTACGAGGGAGTTGATGAGCAGTTCTTC. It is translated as CASSYEGVDEQFF.

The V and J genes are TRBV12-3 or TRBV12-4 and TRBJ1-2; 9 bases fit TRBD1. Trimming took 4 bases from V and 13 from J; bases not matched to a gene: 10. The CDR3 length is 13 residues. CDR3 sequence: CASSWTGEDSVTF. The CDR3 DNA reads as TGTGCCAGCAGTTGGACAGGGGAGGATAGTGTCACCTTC.

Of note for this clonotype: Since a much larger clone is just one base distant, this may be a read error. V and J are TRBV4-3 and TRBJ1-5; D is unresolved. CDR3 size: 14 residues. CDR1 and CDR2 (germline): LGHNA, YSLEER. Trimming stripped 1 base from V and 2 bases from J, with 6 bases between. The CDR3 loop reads CASSQAQGNQPQHF. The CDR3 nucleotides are TGCGCCAGCAGCCAAGCTCAAGGCAATCAGCCCCAGCATTTT.

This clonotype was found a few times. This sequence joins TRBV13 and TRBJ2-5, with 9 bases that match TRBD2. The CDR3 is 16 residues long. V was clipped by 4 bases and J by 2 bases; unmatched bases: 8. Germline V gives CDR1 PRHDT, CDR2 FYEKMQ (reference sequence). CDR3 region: CASSSRVLAGQETQYF. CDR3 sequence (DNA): TGTGCCAGCAGCTCCAGAGTGCTAGCGGGGCAAGAGACCCAGTACTTC.

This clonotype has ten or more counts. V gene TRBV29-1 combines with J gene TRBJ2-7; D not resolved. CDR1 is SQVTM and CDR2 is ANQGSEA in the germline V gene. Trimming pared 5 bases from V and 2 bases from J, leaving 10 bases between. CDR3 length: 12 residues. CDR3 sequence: CSVRGTAYEQYF. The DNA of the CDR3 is TGCAGCGTTCGAGGCACCGCCTACGAGCAGTACTTC.

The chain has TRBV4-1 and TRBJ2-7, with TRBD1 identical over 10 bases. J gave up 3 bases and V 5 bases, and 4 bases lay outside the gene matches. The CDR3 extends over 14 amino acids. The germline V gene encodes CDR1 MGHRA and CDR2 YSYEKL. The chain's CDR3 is CASSYRDRGYEQYF. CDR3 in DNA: TGCGCCAGCAGCTACCGGGACAGGGGCTACGAGCAGTACTTC.

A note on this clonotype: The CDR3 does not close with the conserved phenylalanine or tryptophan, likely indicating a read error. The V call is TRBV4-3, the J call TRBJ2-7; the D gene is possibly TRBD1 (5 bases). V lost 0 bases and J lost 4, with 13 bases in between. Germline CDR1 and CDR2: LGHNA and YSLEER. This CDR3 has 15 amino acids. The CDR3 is CASSQEFAGKYEQYL. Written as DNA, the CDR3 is TGCGCCAGCAGCCAAGAATTTGCAGGGAAGTACGAGCAGTACCTC.

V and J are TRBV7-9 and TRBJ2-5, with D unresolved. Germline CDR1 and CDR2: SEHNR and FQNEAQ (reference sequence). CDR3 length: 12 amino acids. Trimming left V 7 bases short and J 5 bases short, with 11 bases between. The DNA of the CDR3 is TGTGCCAGCACCCTAGGGTTGGAGACCCAGTACTTC. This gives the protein CASTLGLETQYF. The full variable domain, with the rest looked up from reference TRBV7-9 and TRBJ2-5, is DTGVSQNPRHKITKRGQNVTFRCDPISEHNRLYWYRQTLGQGPEFLTYFQNEAQLEKSRLLSDRFSAERPKGSFSTLEIQRTEQGDSAMYLCASTLGLETQYFGPGTRLLVL.

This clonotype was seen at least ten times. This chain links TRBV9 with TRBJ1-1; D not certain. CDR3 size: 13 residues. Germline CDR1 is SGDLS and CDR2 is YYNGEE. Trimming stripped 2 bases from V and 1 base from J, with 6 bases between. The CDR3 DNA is TGTGCCAGCAGCGTCACATCGAACACTGAAGCTTTCTTT. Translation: CASSVTSNTEAFF. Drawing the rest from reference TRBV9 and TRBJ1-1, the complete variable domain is DSGVTQTPKHLITATGQRVTLRCSPRSGDLSVYWYQQSLDQGLQFLIQYYNGEERAKGNILERFSAQQFPDLHSELNLSSLELGDSALYFCASSVTSNTEAFFGQGTRLTVV.

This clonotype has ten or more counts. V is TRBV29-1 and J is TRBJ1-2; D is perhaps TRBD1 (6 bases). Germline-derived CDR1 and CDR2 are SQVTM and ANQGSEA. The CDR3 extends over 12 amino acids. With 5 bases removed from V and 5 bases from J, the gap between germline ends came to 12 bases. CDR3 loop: CSVKTGKYGYTF. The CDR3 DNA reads TGCAGCGTTAAAACAGGGAAATATGGCTACACCTTC.

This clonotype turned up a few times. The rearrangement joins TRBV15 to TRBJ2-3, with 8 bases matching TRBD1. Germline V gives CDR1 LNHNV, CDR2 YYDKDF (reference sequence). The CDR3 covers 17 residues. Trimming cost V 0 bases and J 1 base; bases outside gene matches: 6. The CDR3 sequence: CATSRDLQGVGTDTQYF. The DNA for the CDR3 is TGTGCCACCAGCAGAGATTTACAGGGGGTAGGCACAGATACGCAGTATTTT.

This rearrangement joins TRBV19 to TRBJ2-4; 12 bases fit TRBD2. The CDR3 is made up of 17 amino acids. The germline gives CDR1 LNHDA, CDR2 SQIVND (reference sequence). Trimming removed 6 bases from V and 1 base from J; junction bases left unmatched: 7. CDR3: CASSLAGGPRAKNIQYF. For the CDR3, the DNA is TGTGCCAGTAGCCTAGCGGGGGGGCCTCGGGCCAAAAACATTCAGTACTTC.